Shown below are 16 T cell receptor beta chains from a single sample sequenced in a study of blood T cell repertoires in COVID-19. Only in-frame clones appear in the TCRdb table, and some are missing; sequencing was by immunoSEQ multiplex PCR. Here the sample spans approximately 190,000 clones, 80% to 85% being singletons. The sequenced sample was PBMCs or T cells enriched from blood (not recorded which). The receptors were sampled from a man aged 35 to 55 who had recovered from COVID-19.

This chain joins TRBV28 and TRBJ1-1; a possible D gene is TRBD1 (5 bases). CDR1 and CDR2 from the germline V gene are MDHEN and SYDVKM. V was clipped by 3 bases and J by 4 bases, with 18 bases between them. CDR3 length: 16 amino acids. The CDR3, as DNA: TGTGCCAGCAGTTTCCTCTCCCGGGGGGGAAGCACTGAAGCTTTCTTT. Encoded protein: CASSFLSRGGSTEAFF. Full variable domain (outside the CDR3, taken from reference TRBV28 and TRBJ1-1): DVKVTQSSRYLVKRTGEKVFLECVQDMDHENMFWYRQDPGLGLRLIYFSYDVKMKEKGDIPEGYSVSREKKERFSLILESASTNQTSMYLCASSFLSRGGSTEAFFGQGTRLTVV.

This chain joins TRBV18 and TRBJ1-2; TRBD1 matches at 9 bases. With V trimmed by 3 bases and J by 3 bases, 5 bases remained unmatched. The CDR3 loop spans 15 amino acids. Germline assignment: CDR1 KGHSH and CDR2 LQKENI. The CDR3 nucleotides are TGTGCCAGCTCACCTCTCGACAGGGGGTACTATGGCTACACCTTC. This gives the protein CASSPLDRGYYGYTF.

The genes are TRBV30 and TRBJ1-1, with D unresolved. Trimming removed 0 bases from V and 3 bases from J, with 11 bases in between. The CDR3 has 14 amino acids. Germline V CDR1 and CDR2: GTSNPN, SVGIG (reference sequence). CDR3 loop: CAWSVRWGDTEAFF. The CDR3 DNA follows: TGTGCCTGGAGTGTACGTTGGGGAGACACTGAAGCTTTCTTT.

This chain connects TRBV6-5 to TRBJ2-2; the D gene is possibly TRBD1 (5 bases). Germline CDR1 and CDR2: MNHEY and SVGAGI. CDR3 size: 13 residues. V lost 5 bases to trimming and J lost 4 bases, with 8 bases between them. DNA for the CDR3: TGTGCCAGCAGTCGGACATTCACCGGGGAGCTGTTTTTT. The encoded protein is CASSRTFTGELFF.

The chain recombines TRBV7-7 with TRBJ1-4; TRBD1 matches 8 bases. CDR3 length: 14 residues. With 1 base clipped from V and 7 bases from J, the junction kept 2 bases outside the gene matches. Germline V gives CDR1 SSHAT, CDR2 FNYEAQ (reference sequence). Here the CDR3 DNA reads TGTGCCAGCAGCTTAGGGACAGGGAGTGAAAAACTGTTTTTT. Amino acids: CASSLGTGSEKLFF. Full variable domain (remainder filled in from reference TRBV7-7 and TRBJ1-4): GAGVSQSPRYKVTKRGQDVTLRCDPISSHATLYWYQQALGQGPEFLTYFNYEAQPDKSGLPSDRFSAERPEGSISTLTIQRTEQRDSAMYRCASSLGTGSEKLFFGSGTQLSVL.

The chain couples TRBV19 to TRBJ1-2; no definite D call. The CDR3 consists of 13 residues. Deletions cut 4 bases from V and 0 bases from J, with 6 bases between. Germline CDR1 and CDR2: LNHDA and SQIVND (reference sequence). The CDR3 DNA is TGTGCCAGTAGTAACACAGCTAACTATGGCTACACCTTC. Its protein product is CASSNTANYGYTF.

This chain links TRBV5-4 with TRBJ2-7, with TRBD1 identical over 7 bases. Germline CDR1 SGHNT, CDR2 YYREEE (reference sequence). This CDR3 spans 14 amino acids. With V trimmed by 4 bases and J by 4 bases, 8 bases remained unmatched. CDR3 DNA sequence: TGTGCCAGCAGCGCCCCGGGACAGCCATACGAGCAGTACTTC. This gives the protein CASSAPGQPYEQYF.

V is TRBV29-1 and J is TRBJ1-2; D is unclear. Germline V gene data show CDR1 as SQVTM and CDR2 as ANQGSEA. Trimming took 5 bases from V and 3 from J, leaving 19 bases between them. This CDR3 has 15 residues. CDR3 in DNA: TGCAGCGTTTCCTCCCCGGGGTCCTCCGACTATGGCTACACCTTC. Translating gives CSVSSPGSSDYGYTF.

The J gene is TRBJ1-5, the V gene TRBV5-1, with 9 bases identical to TRBD1. V was clipped by 4 bases and J by 3 bases; unmatched bases: 5. CDR1 SGHRS and CDR2 YFSETQ come from the germline V gene. This CDR3 is built from 15 residues. CDR3 sequence (DNA): TGCGCCAGCAGCGTGACAGGGGGTTCCAATCAGCCCCAGCATTTT. Its translation is CASSVTGGSNQPQHF.

This clone was counted only a few times. V and J are TRBV4-2 and TRBJ2-3; 10 nucleotides line up with TRBD1. The CDR3 sequence is 16 residues long. V lost 4 bases to trimming and J lost 4 bases; unmatched junction nucleotides: 8. From germline, CDR1 is LGHNA and CDR2 YNFKEQ. This CDR3 is CASSPGQGVGADTQYF. The CDR3 DNA reads TGTGCCAGCAGCCCCGGACAGGGGGTAGGGGCAGATACGCAGTATTTT.

The chain has TRBV7-3 and TRBJ2-2; 7 positions agree with TRBD1. The CDR3 extends over 16 amino acids. CDR1 and CDR2 (germline): SGHTA, FQGTGA. The J segment lost 0 bases and the V segment lost 5 bases, leaving 6 bases of the junction unmatched. CDR3 DNA sequence: TGTGCCAGCAGCCCGGCCGGGACAGCGAACACCGGGGAGCTGTTTTTT. Its translation: CASSPAGTANTGELFF.

V and J are TRBV27 and TRBJ1-6; no clear D. This CDR3 is built from 16 residues. Per germline, CDR1 MNHEY and CDR2 SMNVEV (reference sequence). The V gene lost 6 bases and the J gene lost 5 bases, with 17 bases spanning the gap. CDR3 nucleotide sequence: TGTGCCAGCAGGAGCGGGCCCCAAAAAAATAATTCACCCCTCCACTTT. As protein: CASRSGPQKNNSPLHF.

V gene TRBV6-5 combines with J gene TRBJ1-2; maybe TRBD1 (5 bases). The CDR3 loop spans 14 amino acids. Deletions cut 5 bases from V and 3 bases from J, with 13 bases between. The germline CDR1 and CDR2 sequences are MNHEY and SVGAGI. In DNA, the CDR3 is TGTGCCAGCAGTCGCGGGGCCGGGTACTATGGCTACACCTTC. Its translation: CASSRGAGYYGYTF.

This clone was counted between two and nine times. This rearrangement joins TRBV5-1 to TRBJ2-2; D is unresolved. CDR3 length equals 14 residues. The germline V gene has CDR1 SGHRS and CDR2 YFSETQ. Trimming took 3 bases from V and 0 from J, leaving 6 bases between them. The CDR3 loop reads CASSSPANTGELFF. CDR3 coding DNA: TGCGCCAGCAGCTCTCCAGCGAACACCGGGGAGCTGTTTTTT.

The J gene is TRBJ1-4, the V gene TRBV4-1; 7 bases match TRBD1. V shed 4 bases and J 8 bases; nucleotides not matched to a gene: 10. The germline V gene has CDR1 MGHRA and CDR2 YSYEKL. The CDR3 extends over 15 amino acids. DNA of the CDR3: TGCGCCAGCAGCCCCCATCCGACAGGGTCGGAAAAACTGTTTTTT. It translates to CASSPHPTGSEKLFF.

CDR3 bases: TGTGCCAGCAGTCGCGGGGGGGCGTATGGCTACACCTTC. Protein sequence: CASSRGGAYGYTF. This rearrangement joins TRBV12-3 or TRBV12-4 to TRBJ1-2, with D perhaps matching TRBD1 (6 bases). The CDR3 runs 13 residues. V lost 5 bases to trimming and J lost 5 bases, with 12 bases between them.